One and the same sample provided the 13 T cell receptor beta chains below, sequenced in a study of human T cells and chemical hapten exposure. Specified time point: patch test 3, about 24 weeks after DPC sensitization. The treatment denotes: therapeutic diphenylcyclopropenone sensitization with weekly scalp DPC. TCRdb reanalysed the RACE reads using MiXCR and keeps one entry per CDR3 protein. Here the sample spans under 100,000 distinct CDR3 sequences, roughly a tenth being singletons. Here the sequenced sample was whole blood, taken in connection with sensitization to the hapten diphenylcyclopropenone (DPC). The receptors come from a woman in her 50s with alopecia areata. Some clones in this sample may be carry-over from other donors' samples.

The CDR3 loop reads CSARPRLAGGGNEQFF. As DNA, the CDR3 is TGCAGTGCTAGACCCCGACTAGCGGGAGGCGGGAATGAGCAGTTCTTC. The V and J genes are TRBV20-1 and TRBJ2-1, with 13 bases that match TRBD2. Germline CDR1 and CDR2: DFQATT and SNEGSKA (reference sequence). The V gene end was trimmed by 2 bases and the J gene end by 7 bases; junction bases not matched to a gene: 8. The CDR3 length is 16 residues.

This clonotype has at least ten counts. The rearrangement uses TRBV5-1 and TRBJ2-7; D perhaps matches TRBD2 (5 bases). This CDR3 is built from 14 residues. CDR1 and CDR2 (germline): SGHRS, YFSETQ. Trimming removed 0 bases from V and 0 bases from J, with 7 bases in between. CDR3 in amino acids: CASSLAEVSYEQYF. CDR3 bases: TGCGCCAGCAGCTTGGCGGAGGTCTCCTACGAGCAGTACTTC.

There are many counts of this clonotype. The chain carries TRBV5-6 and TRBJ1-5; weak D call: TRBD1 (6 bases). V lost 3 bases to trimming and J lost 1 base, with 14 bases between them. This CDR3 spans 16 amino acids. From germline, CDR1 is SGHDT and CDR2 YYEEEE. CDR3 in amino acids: CASSSQGRGSNQPQHF. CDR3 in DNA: TGTGCCAGCAGCTCGCAGGGGCGAGGGAGCAATCAGCCCCAGCATTTT.

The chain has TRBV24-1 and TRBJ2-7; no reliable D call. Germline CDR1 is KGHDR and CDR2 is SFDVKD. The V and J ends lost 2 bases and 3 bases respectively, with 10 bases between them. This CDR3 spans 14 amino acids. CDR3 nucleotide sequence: TGTGCCACCAGTGATTCATCCATATTCTACGAGCAGTACTTC. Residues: CATSDSSIFYEQYF.

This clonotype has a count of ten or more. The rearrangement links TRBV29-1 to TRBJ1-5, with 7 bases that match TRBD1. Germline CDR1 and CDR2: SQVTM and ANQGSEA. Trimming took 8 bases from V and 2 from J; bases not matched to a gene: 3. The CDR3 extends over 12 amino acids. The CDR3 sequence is CSTGDGNQPQHF. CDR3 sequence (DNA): TGCAGCACAGGGGATGGCAATCAGCCCCAGCATTTT. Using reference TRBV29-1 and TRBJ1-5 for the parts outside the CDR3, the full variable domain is SAVISQKPSRDICQRGTSLTIQCQVDSQVTMMFWYRQQPGQSLTLIATANQGSEATYESGFVIDKFPISRPNLTFSTLTVSNMSPEDSSIYLCSTGDGNQPQHFGDGTRLSIL.

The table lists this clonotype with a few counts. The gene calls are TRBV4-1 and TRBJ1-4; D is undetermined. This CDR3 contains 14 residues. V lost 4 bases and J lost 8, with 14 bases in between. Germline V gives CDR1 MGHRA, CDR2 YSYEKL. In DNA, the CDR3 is TGCGCCAGCAGCCCCCGTGAGGGAGAGGAAAAACTGTTTTTT. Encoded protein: CASSPREGEEKLFF.

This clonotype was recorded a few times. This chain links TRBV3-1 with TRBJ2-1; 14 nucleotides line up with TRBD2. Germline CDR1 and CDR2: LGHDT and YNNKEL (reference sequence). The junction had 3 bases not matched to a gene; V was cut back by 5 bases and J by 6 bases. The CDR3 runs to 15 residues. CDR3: CASSLGTSGSNEQFF. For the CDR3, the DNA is TGTGCCAGCAGCTTGGGGACTAGCGGGAGCAATGAGCAGTTCTTC.

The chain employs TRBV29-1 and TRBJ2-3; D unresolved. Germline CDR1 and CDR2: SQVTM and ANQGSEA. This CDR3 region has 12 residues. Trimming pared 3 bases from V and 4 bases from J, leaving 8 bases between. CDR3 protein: CSVDLGADTQYF. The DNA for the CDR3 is TGCAGCGTTGATCTGGGCGCAGATACGCAGTATTTT.

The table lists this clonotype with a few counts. The CDR3 nucleotides read TGTGCCAGCAGCTCCTACACCGGGGAGCTGTTTTTT. The encoded protein is CASSSYTGELFF. The genes are TRBV7-2 and TRBJ2-2; D remains ambiguous. Germline lookup yields CDR1 SGHTA and CDR2 FQGNSA. Trimming cost V 4 bases and J 3 bases, with 3 bases left between them. CDR3 length: 12 amino acids.

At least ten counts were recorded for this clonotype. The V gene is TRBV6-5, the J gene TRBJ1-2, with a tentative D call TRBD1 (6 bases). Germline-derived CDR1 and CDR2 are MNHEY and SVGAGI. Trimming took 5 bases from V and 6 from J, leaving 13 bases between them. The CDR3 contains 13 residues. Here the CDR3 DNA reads TGTGCCAGCAGTGCCAACAGGGCCGATGGCTACACCTTC. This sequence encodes CASSANRADGYTF.

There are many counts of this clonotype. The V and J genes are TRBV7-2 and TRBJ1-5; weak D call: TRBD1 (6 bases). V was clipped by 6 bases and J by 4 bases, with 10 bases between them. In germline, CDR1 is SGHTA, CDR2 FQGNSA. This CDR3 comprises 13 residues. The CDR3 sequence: CASRKQGNQPQHF. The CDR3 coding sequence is TGTGCCAGCAGGAAACAGGGTAATCAGCCCCAGCATTTT. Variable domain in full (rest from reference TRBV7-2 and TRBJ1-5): GAGVSQSPSNKVTEKGKDVELRCDPISGHTALYWYRQSLGQGLEFLIYFQGNSAPDKSGLPSDRFSAERTGGSVSTLTIQRTQQEDSAVYLCASRKQGNQPQHFGDGTRLSIL.

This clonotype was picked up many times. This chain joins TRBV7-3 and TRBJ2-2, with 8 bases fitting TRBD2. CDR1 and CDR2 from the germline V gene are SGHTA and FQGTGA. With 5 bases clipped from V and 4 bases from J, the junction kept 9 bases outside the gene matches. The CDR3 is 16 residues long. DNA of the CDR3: TGTGCCAGCAGCCCCCTCTCGGGAGGGGTCACCGGGGAGCTGTTTTTT. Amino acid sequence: CASSPLSGGVTGELFF.

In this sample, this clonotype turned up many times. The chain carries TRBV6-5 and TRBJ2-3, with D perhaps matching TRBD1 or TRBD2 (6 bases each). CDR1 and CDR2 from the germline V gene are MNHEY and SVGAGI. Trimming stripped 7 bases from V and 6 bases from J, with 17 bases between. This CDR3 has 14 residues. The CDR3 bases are TGTGCCAGCAAACCCCAAGGGGGGTGGGATACGCAGTATTTT. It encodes CASKPQGGWDTQYF.